Following are 10 T cell receptor beta chains from one sample sequenced in a study of CD8 T cells in ankylosing spondylitis. One entry per CDR3 protein results from TCRdb running MiXCR on the 5' RACE reads. The data hold about 240,000 distinct CDR3 sequences, with around 7.8% observed a single time. The material sequenced was blood, either unsorted or a sorted T cell fraction (not recorded which). The receptors were gathered from a male donor with ankylosing spondylitis or in good health (not recorded which).

This clonotype was recorded a few times. The V call is TRBV5-6, the J call TRBJ2-7; weak D call: TRBD1 (6 bases). The length of the CDR3 is 13 residues. V lost 3 bases and J lost 6, with 13 bases in between. Germline loops: CDR1 SGHDT, CDR2 YYEEEE. The CDR3 nucleotides are TGTGCCAGCAGCTCCCGGACAGATCCCGAGCAGTACTTC. Its translation is CASSSRTDPEQYF.

Ten or more counts support this clonotype. The chain links TRBV5-1 to TRBJ1-5; 9 positions match TRBD1. CDR3 size: 15 residues. Germline V gene lookup returns CDR1 SGHRS and CDR2 YFSETQ. J was trimmed by 6 bases and V by 0 bases; bases with no gene match: 4. CDR3 in amino acids: CASSLDQGQGQPQHF. The CDR3 DNA follows: TGCGCCAGCAGCTTGGATCAGGGACAGGGTCAGCCCCAGCATTTT. Full variable domain (remainder filled in from reference TRBV5-1 and TRBJ1-5): KAGVTQTPRYLIKTRGQQVTLSCSPISGHRSVSWYQQTPGQGLQFLFEYFSETQRNKGNFPGRFSGRQFSNSRSEMNVSTLELGDSALYLCASSLDQGQGQPQHFGDGTRLSIL.

This clonotype was seen many times. V usage is TRBV5-1 and J usage is TRBJ2-1; a possible D gene is TRBD1 (6 bases). This CDR3 region has 12 residues. The V end lost 0 bases, the J end lost 10 bases, and 8 bases lay between the germline ends. CDR1 is SGHRS, CDR2 YFSETQ, per germline. For the CDR3, the DNA is TGCGCCAGCAGCTTGGAGGGGGTGGAGCAGTTCTTC. It specifies CASSLEGVEQFF.

This clonotype was picked up many times. The chain uses TRBV20-1 and TRBJ2-5; D may be TRBD1 (5 bases). The CDR3 length is 12 residues. The V gene lost 3 bases and the J gene lost 9 bases, with 14 bases spanning the gap. Germline V gives CDR1 DFQATT, CDR2 SNEGSKA (reference sequence). The CDR3 region is CSASSRLGAQYF. The CDR3 DNA reads as TGCAGTGCTAGTTCCCGGTTAGGGGCCCAGTACTTC.

This clonotype was seen a few times. The chain joins TRBV12-3 or TRBV12-4 to TRBJ2-5, with a tentative D call TRBD2 (5 bases). This CDR3 contains 13 residues. The V gene lost 11 bases and the J gene lost 5 bases, with 18 bases spanning the gap. CDR3 residues: CASQSWRRETQYF. The CDR3 DNA is TGTGCCTCCCAATCCTGGAGGCGCGAGACCCAGTACTTC.

A remark on this clonotype: A read error may be the cause here, since a much bigger clone is one base away. This chain joins TRBV12-3 or TRBV12-4 and TRBJ2-2, with D tentatively TRBD2 (5 bases). The CDR3 runs to 15 residues. CDR3 residues: CASCNTESVAGELCF. The DNA for the CDR3 is TGTGCCAGCTGCAATACCGAATCAGTGGCCGGGGAGCTGTGTTTT.

This clonotype was seen many times. J is TRBJ2-5 and V is TRBV3-1; 13 bases are a match to TRBD2. CDR1 is LGHDT and CDR2 is YNNKEL in the germline V gene (reference sequence). The CDR3 has 16 residues. The V segment lost 4 bases and the J segment 4 bases; nucleotides outside the gene matches: 6. The CDR3 sequence is CASSPGGLAGRETQYF. CDR3 in DNA: TGTGCCAGCAGCCCGGGGGGACTAGCGGGAAGAGAGACCCAGTACTTC.

This clonotype came up a few times. A much more abundant neighbour one base away suggests this may be a read error. V usage is TRBV12-3 or TRBV12-4 and J usage is TRBJ2-7, with TRBD2 matching 9 bases. The CDR3 consists of 15 residues. V shed 3 bases and J 6 bases; nucleotides not matched to a gene: 9. This chain's CDR3 is CASSFSGSIPSEQYF. CDR3 sequence (DNA): TGTGCCAGCAGTTTTAGCGGGAGTATCCCCTCCGAGCAGTACTTC.

This clonotype was picked up many times. This sequence joins TRBV12-3 or TRBV12-4 and TRBJ2-7; D gene unclear. This CDR3 region has 13 residues. The V gene lost 3 bases and the J gene lost 4 bases, with 10 bases spanning the gap. In DNA, the CDR3 is TGTGCCAGCAGTTTGGCGGAGTGGTACGAGCAGTACTTC. Encoded protein: CASSLAEWYEQYF.

This clonotype was counted many times. The CDR3 region has the DNA TGCGCCAGCACCTCCTTGGGCCAAGAGACCCAGTACTTC. The encoded protein is CASTSLGQETQYF. The rearrangement joins TRBV5-1 to TRBJ2-5; D unresolved. Between the trimmed V and J ends, which lost 6 bases and 1 base, there was a span of 10 bases. The V gene's germline CDR1 is SGHRS and CDR2 YFSETQ. This CDR3 comprises 13 residues.